This T cell receptor (beta chain) comes out of a study of radiation and T cells in renal cell carcinoma. Regarding the study as a whole: Baseline intratumoral clonotype presence is unknown without pretreatment biopsies. From baseline, blood top tumor clonotypes peaked at 2 weeks post-radiation.

Time point of the sample: baseline pretreatment blood. Treatment described: 15 Gy SBRT to primary tumor, nephrectomy 4 weeks later. Sequenced by immunoSEQ multiplex PCR; TCRdb stores in-frame clones only, minus some. Of around 140,000 clones in the sample, approximately 87% were seen once. Germline CDR1 MNHNY, CDR2 SVGAGI (reference sequence). Losses at the gene ends were 6 bases for V and 3 bases for J; bases not matched to a gene: 2. The CDR3 spans 13 residues. As regards this clone: Antigen unknown.

The sequence was obtained from a woman in her forties or fifties with renal cell carcinoma. Sample: blood, taken from a patient whose treatment included radiotherapy and nephrectomy. This chain uses TRBV6-6 with TRBJ2-7; 10 bases map to TRBD1. The CDR3 sequence is CASRTGGNYEQYF. Here the CDR3 DNA reads TGTGCCAGCAGGACAGGGGGCAACTACGAGCAGTACTTC.